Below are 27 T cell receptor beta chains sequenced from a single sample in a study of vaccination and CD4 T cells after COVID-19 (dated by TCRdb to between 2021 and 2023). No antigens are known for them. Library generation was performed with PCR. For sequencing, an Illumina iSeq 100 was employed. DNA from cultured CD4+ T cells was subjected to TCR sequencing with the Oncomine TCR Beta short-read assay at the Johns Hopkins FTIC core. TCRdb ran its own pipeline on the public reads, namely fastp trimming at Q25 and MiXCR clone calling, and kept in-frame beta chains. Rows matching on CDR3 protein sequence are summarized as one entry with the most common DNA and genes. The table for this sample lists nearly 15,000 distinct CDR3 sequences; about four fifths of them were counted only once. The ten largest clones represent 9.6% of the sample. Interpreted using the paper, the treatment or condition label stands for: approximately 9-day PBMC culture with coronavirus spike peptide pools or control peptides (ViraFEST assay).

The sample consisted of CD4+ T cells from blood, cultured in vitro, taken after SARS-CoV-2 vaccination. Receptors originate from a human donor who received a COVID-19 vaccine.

The CDR3 coding sequence is TGTGCCAGCAGCTTAATCACCCGCTCCAATGAGCAGTTCTTC. Its translation: CASSLITRSNEQFF. The chain couples TRBV11-3 to TRBJ2-1; D is unclear. The germline V gene encodes CDR1 SGHNT and CDR2 YENEEA. Trimming cost V 2 bases and J 6 bases, with 11 bases left between them. CDR3 size: 14 residues.

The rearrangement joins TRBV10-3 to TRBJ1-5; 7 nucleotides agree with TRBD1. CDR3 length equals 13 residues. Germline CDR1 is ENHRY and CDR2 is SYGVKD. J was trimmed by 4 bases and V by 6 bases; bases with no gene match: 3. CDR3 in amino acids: CAIRGQTNQPQHF. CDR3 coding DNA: TGTGCCATCAGGGGACAGACTAATCAGCCCCAGCATTTT.

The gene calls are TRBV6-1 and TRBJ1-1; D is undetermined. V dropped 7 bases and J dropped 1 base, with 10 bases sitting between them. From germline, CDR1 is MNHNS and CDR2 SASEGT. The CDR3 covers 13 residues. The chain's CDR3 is CASTNNRNTEAFF. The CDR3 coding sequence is TGTGCCAGCACTAATAACCGGAACACTGAAGCTTTCTTT.

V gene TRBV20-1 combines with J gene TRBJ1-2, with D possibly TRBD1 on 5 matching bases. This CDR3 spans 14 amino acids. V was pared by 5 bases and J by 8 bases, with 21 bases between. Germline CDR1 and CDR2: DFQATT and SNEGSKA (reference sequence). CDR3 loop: CSALPQAAGWGYTF. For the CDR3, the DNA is TGCAGTGCTCTTCCACAGGCGGCAGGATGGGGCTACACCTTC.

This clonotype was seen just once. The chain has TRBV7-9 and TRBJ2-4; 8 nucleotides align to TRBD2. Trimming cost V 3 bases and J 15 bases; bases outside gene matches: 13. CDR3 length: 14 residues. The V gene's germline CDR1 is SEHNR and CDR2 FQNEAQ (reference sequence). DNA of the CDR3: TGTGCCAGCAGCTTGGATTCTCGGCGGGGGGCTCCGTACTTC. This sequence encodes CASSLDSRRGAPYF. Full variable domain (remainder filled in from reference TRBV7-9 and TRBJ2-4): DTGVSQNPRHKITKRGQNVTFRCDPISEHNRLYWYRQTLGQGPEFLTYFQNEAQLEKSRLLSDRFSAERPKGSFSTLEIQRTEQGDSAMYLCASSLDSRRGAPYFGAGTRLSVL.

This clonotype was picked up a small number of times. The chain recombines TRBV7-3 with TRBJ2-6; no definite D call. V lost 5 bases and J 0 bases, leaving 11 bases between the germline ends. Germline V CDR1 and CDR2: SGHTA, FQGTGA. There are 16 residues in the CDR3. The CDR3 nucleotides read TGTGCCAGCAGCCCCAGGTTTAGCTCTGGGGCCAACGTCCTGACTTTC. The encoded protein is CASSPRFSSGANVLTF.

CDR3 sequence reads: CSAREAYEQYF. The CDR3 DNA follows: TGCAGTGCTAGAGAGGCCTACGAGCAGTACTTC. V is TRBV20-1 and J is TRBJ2-7; D unclear. The V gene lost 0 bases and the J gene lost 2 bases, with 2 bases spanning the gap. Germline lookup yields CDR1 DFQATT and CDR2 SNEGSKA (reference sequence). This CDR3 contains 11 residues.

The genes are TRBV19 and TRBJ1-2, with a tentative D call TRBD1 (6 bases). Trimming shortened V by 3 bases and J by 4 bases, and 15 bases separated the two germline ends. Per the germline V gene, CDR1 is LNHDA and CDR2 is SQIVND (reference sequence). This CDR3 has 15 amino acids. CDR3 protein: CASSIIGGRGYGYTF. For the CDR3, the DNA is TGTGCCAGTAGTATTATCGGGGGCAGGGGCTATGGCTACACCTTC.

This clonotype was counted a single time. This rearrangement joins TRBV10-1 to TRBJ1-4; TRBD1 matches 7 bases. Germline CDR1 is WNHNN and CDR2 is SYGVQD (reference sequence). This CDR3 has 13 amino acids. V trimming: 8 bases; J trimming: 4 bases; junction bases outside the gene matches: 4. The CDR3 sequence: CASSGTDNEKLFF. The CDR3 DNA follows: TGCGCCAGCTCCGGGACAGATAATGAAAAACTGTTTTTT.

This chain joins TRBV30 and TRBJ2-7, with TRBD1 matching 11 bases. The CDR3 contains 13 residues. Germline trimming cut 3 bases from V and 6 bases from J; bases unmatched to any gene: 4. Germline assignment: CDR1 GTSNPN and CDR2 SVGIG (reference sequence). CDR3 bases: TGTGCCTGGAGGGACAGGGGGCCGCGCGAGCAGTACTTC. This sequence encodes CAWRDRGPREQYF.

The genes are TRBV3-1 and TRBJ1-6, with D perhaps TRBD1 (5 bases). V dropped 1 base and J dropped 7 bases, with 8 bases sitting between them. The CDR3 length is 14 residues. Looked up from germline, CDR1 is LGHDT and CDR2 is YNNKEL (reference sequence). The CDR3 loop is CASSQAAGNSPLHF. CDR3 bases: TGTGCCAGCAGCCAAGCGGCAGGGAATTCACCCCTCCACTTT.

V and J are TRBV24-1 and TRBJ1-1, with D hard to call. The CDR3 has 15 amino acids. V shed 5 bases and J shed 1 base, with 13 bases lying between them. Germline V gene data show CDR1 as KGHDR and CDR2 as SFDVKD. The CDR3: CATSVPDWPNTEAFF. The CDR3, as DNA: TGTGCCACCAGTGTTCCGGACTGGCCGAACACTGAAGCTTTCTTT.

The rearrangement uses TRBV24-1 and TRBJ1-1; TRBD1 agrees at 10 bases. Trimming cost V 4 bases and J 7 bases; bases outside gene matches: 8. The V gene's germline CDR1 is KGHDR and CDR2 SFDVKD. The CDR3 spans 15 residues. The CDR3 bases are TGTGCCACCAGTGACCGGGACAGGGGAATAGATGAAGCTTTCTTT. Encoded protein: CATSDRDRGIDEAFF.

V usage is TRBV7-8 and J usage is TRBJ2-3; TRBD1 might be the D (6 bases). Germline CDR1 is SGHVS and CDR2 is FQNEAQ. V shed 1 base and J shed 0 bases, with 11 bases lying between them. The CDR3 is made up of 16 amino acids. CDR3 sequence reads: CASSLVQGQSTDTQYF. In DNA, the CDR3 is TGTGCCAGCAGCTTAGTTCAGGGACAAAGCACAGATACGCAGTATTTT.

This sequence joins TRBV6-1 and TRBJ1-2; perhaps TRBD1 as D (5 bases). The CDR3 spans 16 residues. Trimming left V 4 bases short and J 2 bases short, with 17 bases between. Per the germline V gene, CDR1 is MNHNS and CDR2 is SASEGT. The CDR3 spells CASSGGTGSVNYGYTF. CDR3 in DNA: TGTGCCAGCAGTGGAGGGACGGGGTCGGTCAACTATGGCTACACCTTC.

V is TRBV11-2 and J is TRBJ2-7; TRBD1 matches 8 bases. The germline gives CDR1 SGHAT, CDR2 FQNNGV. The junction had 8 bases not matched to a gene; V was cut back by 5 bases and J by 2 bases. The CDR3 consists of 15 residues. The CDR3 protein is CASSPTGDGTYEQYF. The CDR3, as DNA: TGTGCCAGCAGCCCGACAGGGGATGGCACCTACGAGCAGTACTTC.

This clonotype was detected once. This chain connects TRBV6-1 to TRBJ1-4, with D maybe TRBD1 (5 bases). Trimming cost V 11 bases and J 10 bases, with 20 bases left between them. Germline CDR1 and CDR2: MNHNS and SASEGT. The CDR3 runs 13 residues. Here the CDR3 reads CASKAGGAAKLFF. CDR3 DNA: TGTGCCTCCAAGGCGGGGGGTGCGGCAAAACTGTTTTTT.

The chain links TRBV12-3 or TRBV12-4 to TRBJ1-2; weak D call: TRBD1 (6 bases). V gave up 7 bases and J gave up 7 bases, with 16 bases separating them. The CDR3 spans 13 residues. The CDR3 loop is CASNSNRVGGYTF. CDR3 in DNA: TGTGCCAGCAATTCCAACAGGGTAGGTGGCTACACCTTC.

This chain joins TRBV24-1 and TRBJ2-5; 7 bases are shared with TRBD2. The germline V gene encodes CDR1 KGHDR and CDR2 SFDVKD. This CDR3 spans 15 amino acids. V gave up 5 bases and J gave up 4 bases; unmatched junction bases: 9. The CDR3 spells CATSGASGAPETQYF. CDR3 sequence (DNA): TGTGCCACCAGTGGAGCTAGCGGCGCACCAGAGACCCAGTACTTC.

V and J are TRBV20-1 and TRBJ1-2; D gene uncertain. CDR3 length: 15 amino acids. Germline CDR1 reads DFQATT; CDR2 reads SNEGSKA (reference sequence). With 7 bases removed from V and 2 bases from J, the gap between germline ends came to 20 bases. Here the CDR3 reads CSVPASASTNYGYTF. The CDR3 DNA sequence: TGCAGTGTCCCGGCGTCAGCCAGCACGAACTATGGCTACACCTTC.

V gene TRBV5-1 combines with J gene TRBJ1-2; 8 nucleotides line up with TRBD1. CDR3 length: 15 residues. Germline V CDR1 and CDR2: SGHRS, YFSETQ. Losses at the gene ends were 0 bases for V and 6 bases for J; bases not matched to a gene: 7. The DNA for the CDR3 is TGCGCCAGCAGCTTGGAGGACAGGGAAGGGAATGGCTACACCTTC. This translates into CASSLEDREGNGYTF.

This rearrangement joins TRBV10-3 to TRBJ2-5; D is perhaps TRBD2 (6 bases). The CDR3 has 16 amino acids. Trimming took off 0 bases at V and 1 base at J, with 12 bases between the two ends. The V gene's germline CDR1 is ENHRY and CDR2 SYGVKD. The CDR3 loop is CAISESSGESQETQYF. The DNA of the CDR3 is TGTGCCATCAGTGAGTCGTCGGGGGAAAGCCAAGAGACCCAGTACTTC.

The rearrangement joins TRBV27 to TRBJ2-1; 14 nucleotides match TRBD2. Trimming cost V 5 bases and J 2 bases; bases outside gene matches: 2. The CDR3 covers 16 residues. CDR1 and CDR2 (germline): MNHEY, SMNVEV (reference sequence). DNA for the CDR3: TGTGCCAGCAGTAGACTAGCGGGGGGGCCCTACAATGAGCAGTTCTTC. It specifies CASSRLAGGPYNEQFF.

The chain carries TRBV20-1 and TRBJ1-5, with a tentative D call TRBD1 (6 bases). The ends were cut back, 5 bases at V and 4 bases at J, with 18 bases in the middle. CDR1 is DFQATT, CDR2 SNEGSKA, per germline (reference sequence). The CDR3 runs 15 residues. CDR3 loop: CSARRETGSNQPQHF. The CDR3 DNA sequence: TGCAGTGCTCGCCGGGAAACAGGGAGTAATCAGCCCCAGCATTTT.

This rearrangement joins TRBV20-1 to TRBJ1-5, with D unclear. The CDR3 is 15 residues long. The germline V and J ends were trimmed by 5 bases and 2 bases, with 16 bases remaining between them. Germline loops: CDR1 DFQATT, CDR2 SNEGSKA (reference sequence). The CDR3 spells CSASRDLGGNQPQHF. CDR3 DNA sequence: TGCAGTGCTTCTCGGGATTTGGGAGGCAATCAGCCCCAGCATTTT.

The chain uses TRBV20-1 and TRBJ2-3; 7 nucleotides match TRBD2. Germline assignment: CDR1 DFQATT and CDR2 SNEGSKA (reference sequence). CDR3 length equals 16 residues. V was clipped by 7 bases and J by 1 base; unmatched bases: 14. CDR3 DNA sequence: TGCAGTGTAGCGATTCGGGGGGATAGGGGCACAGATACGCAGTATTTT. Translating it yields CSVAIRGDRGTDTQYF.

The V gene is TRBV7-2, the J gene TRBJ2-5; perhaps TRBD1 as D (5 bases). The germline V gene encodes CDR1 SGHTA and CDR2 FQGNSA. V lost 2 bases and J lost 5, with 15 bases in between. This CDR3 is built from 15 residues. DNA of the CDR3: TGTGCCAGCAGCTTAAGCTCGGACATTGCGGAGACCCAGTACTTC. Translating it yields CASSLSSDIAETQYF. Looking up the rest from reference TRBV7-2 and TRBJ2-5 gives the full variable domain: GAGVSQSPSNKVTEKGKDVELRCDPISGHTALYWYRQSLGQGLEFLIYFQGNSAPDKSGLPSDRFSAERTGGSVSTLTIQRTQQEDSAVYLCASSLSSDIAETQYFGPGTRLLVL.